A single sample gave rise to the 22 T cell receptor beta chains below, sequenced in a study of graft-versus-host responses after intestinal transplantation. Antigens for these TCRs are unknown. Sequencing was performed with immunoSEQ multiplex PCR; in TCRdb, only in-frame clones are kept and a portion is missing. The sample carries 80,000 to 95,000 clones, 85% to 95% recorded once. This sample comprised unstimulated CD8+ T cells sorted from spleen or lymph node cells, obtained before intestinal transplant. The receptors originated from a human donor who received an intestinal transplant.

The chain carries TRBV27 and TRBJ1-1, with D hard to call. Germline V gene data show CDR1 as MNHEY and CDR2 as SMNVEV (reference sequence). V was cut by 5 bases and J by 4 bases, with 17 bases left in between. The CDR3 contains 15 residues. CDR3 loop: CASSPYMRALTEAFF. The CDR3 region has the DNA TGTGCCAGCAGTCCTTATATGAGGGCCCTCACTGAAGCTTTCTTT.

The J gene is TRBJ2-5, the V gene TRBV19, with TRBD2 matching 10 bases. The CDR3 length is 17 residues. The junction had 7 bases not matched to a gene; V was cut back by 3 bases and J by 0 bases. The V gene's germline CDR1 is LNHDA and CDR2 SQIVND (reference sequence). CDR3 DNA: TGTGCCAGTAGTATTCTTCTAGCGGGGGCCAACCAAGAGACCCAGTACTTC. This codes for CASSILLAGANQETQYF.

This chain joins TRBV21-1 and TRBJ1-4. TRBV21-1 is flagged as a pseudogene. The CDR3 length is 16 residues. In DNA, the CDR3 is TGTGCCAGCAGCTCCCCGGGGGGGGGAGATAATGAAAAACTGTTTTTT. This sequence encodes CASSSPGGGDNEKLFF.

The V call is TRBV20-1, the J call TRBJ1-2, with 8 nucleotides matching TRBD1. Germline CDR1 DFQATT, CDR2 SNEGSKA (reference sequence). J lost 6 bases, V lost 6 bases, and 3 bases had no gene match. This CDR3 spans 11 amino acids. CDR3 sequence (DNA): TGCAGTGCAGCAGGGGGCGATGGCTACACCTTC. Protein: CSAAGGDGYTF.

The chain links TRBV30 to TRBJ1-2; D may be TRBD1 (5 bases). The V gene lost 1 base and the J gene lost 5 bases, with 26 bases spanning the gap. Germline V gene lookup returns CDR1 GTSNPN and CDR2 SVGIG (reference sequence). The CDR3 extends over 18 amino acids. Here the CDR3 reads CAWSASNGEGKWSYGYTF. In DNA form, the CDR3 reads TGTGCCTGGAGTGCATCCAACGGGGAGGGGAAGTGGAGTTATGGCTACACCTTC.

This sequence joins TRBV4-3 and TRBJ1-4; TRBD1 matches at 7 bases. CDR1 LGHNA and CDR2 YSLEER come from the germline V gene. There are 15 residues in the CDR3. The V segment lost 6 bases and the J segment 5 bases; nucleotides outside the gene matches: 9. The CDR3 bases are TGCGCCAGCAGGCGCGGGACAGAGCCGAATGAAAAACTGTTTTTT. Protein: CASRRGTEPNEKLFF.

The rearrangement uses TRBV30 and TRBJ1-1; D gene uncertain. Trimming pared 4 bases from V and 0 bases from J, leaving 12 bases between. Per the germline V gene, CDR1 is GTSNPN and CDR2 is SVGIG (reference sequence). The CDR3 extends over 14 amino acids. CDR3 sequence reads: CAWMGDSMNTEAFF. In DNA, the CDR3 is TGTGCCTGGATGGGCGATTCGATGAACACTGAAGCTTTCTTT.

The V and J genes are TRBV6-1 and TRBJ1-4, with 7 bases aligning to TRBD1. Germline CDR1 reads MNHNS; CDR2 reads SASEGT. V was pared by 5 bases and J by 5 bases, with 5 bases of the junction left unmatched. This CDR3 spans 14 amino acids. CDR3 bases: TGTGCCAGCAGTACCCTGGGACAGAATGAAAAACTGTTTTTT. Translating gives CASSTLGQNEKLFF.

This chain links TRBV7-2 with TRBJ2-3, with D perhaps TRBD2 (5 bases). The CDR3 is 16 amino acids. Trimming pared 3 bases from V and 1 base from J, leaving 14 bases between. Per germline, CDR1 SGHTA and CDR2 FQGNSA. The CDR3 region is CASSLGIGLRTDTQYF. The CDR3 nucleotides are TGTGCCAGCAGCTTGGGTATAGGACTCCGCACAGATACGCAGTATTTT.

This chain joins TRBV4-1 and TRBJ2-2; perhaps TRBD1 as D (5 bases). The CDR3 sequence is 12 residues long. V was cut by 5 bases and J by 10 bases, with 11 bases left in between. CDR1 and CDR2 (germline): MGHRA, YSYEKL. CDR3 coding DNA: TGCGCCAGCAGCTTTCAGGGTCTGGAGCTGTTTTTT. Protein: CASSFQGLELFF.

This clone was counted only a few times. This chain connects TRBV2 to TRBJ1-2, with D perhaps matching TRBD1 (6 bases). Trimming took 6 bases from V and 6 from J, leaving 14 bases between them. Germline V gene sequence: CDR1 SNHLY, CDR2 FYNNEI. The CDR3 length is 13 residues. The CDR3 here is CASSDGQTDGYTF. For the CDR3, the DNA is TGTGCCAGCAGCGACGGACAGACGGATGGCTACACCTTC. The whole variable domain, remainder taken from reference TRBV2 and TRBJ1-2, is EPEVTQTPSHQVTQMGQEVILRCVPISNHLYFYWYRQILGQKVEFLVSFYNNEISEKSEIFDDQFSVERPDGSNFTLKIRSTKLEDSAMYFCASSDGQTDGYTFGSGTRLTVV.

The chain has TRBV4-1 and TRBJ2-7; a possible D gene is TRBD2 (7 bases). There are 18 residues in the CDR3. Trimming took off 3 bases at V and 2 bases at J, with 23 bases between the two ends. Germline loops: CDR1 MGHRA, CDR2 YSYEKL. The CDR3 bases are TGCGCCAGCAGCCACGGGGGCGACGGGGGGAAGGGAACCTACGAGCAGTACTTC. Translating it yields CASSHGGDGGKGTYEQYF.

DNA for the CDR3: TGTGCCAGCAGTTTATCCCCGGACAGATCAACAACTAATGAAAAACTGTTTTTT. Translation: CASSLSPDRSTTNEKLFF. The V gene is TRBV27, the J gene TRBJ1-4; tentatively, D is TRBD1 (6 bases). This CDR3 is 18 amino acids long. V lost 0 bases and J lost 0, with 14 bases in between. Germline V gene data show CDR1 as MNHEY and CDR2 as SMNVEV (reference sequence).

The V gene is TRBV13, the J gene TRBJ1-1, with unresolved D. This CDR3 is built from 12 residues. The V gene lost 5 bases and the J gene lost 6 bases, with 10 bases spanning the gap. Germline V lookup: CDR1 PRHDT, CDR2 FYEKMQ (reference sequence). CDR3: CASSLAKSEAFF. The CDR3 nucleotides read TGTGCCAGCAGCCTCGCGAAGTCTGAAGCTTTCTTT.

The J gene is TRBJ2-7, the V gene TRBV6-6; D perhaps matches TRBD2 (6 bases). Germline lookup yields CDR1 MNHNY and CDR2 SVGAGI (reference sequence). Trimming left V 8 bases short and J 3 bases short, with 11 bases between. The CDR3 runs to 12 residues. In DNA form, the CDR3 reads TGTGCCAGCGGGCCGGACTACTACGAGCAGTACTTC. Translated, it gives CASGPDYYEQYF.

CDR3 region: CATEYRDSSYEQYF. The CDR3, as DNA: TGTGCCACCGAATACCGGGACAGCTCCTACGAGCAGTACTTC. V and J are TRBV6-6 and TRBJ2-7; 7 bases match TRBD1. This CDR3 spans 14 amino acids. CDR1 is MNHNY and CDR2 is SVGAGI in the germline V gene (reference sequence). V dropped 10 bases and J dropped 0; count of bases not matched to a gene: 9.

The chain is built from TRBV7-9 and TRBJ2-7; the D is unclear. The CDR3 length is 13 residues. Germline values: CDR1 SEHNR, CDR2 FQNEAQ (reference sequence). Trimming shortened V by 3 bases and J by 0 bases, and 6 bases separated the two germline ends. CDR3: CASSFPSSYEQYF. The CDR3 bases are TGTGCCAGCAGCTTTCCTAGCTCCTACGAGCAGTACTTC.

The V and J genes are TRBV7-2 and TRBJ2-1; the match to TRBD1 covers 7 bases. The CDR3 length is 15 residues. Germline assignment: CDR1 SGHTA and CDR2 FQGNSA. V was pared by 6 bases and J by 4 bases, with 9 bases of the junction left unmatched. CDR3 in amino acids: CASRDPGTVYNEQFF. The CDR3 DNA reads as TGTGCCAGCAGGGACCCCGGGACAGTATACAATGAGCAGTTCTTC.

This clone turned up a few times. Other DNA sequences in the sample encode the same CDR3. The gene calls are TRBV7-9 and TRBJ2-3; 11 bases are shared with TRBD1. Trimming removed 5 bases from V and 2 bases from J; junction bases left unmatched: 6. The germline V gene has CDR1 SEHNR and CDR2 FQNEAQ (reference sequence). CDR3 length: 16 amino acids. The CDR3 sequence: CASSPPGQGATDTQYF. CDR3 bases: TGTGCCAGCAGCCCGCCCGGACAGGGGGCCACAGATACGCAGTATTTT.

The V and J genes are TRBV27 and TRBJ1-2, with unresolved D. This CDR3 region has 15 residues. Deletions cut 8 bases from V and 4 bases from J, with 20 bases between. Germline CDR1 MNHEY, CDR2 SMNVEV (reference sequence). The CDR3, as DNA: TGTGCCAGCGGGCTTCCGGGCGCGGGAGGCTATGGCTACACCTTC. Translated, it gives CASGLPGAGGYGYTF.

This clone has just one count. The chain recombines TRBV9 with TRBJ1-5, with 7 bases identical to TRBD1. The V gene's germline CDR1 is SGDLS and CDR2 YYNGEE. The V and J ends lost 0 bases and 0 bases, in that order; junction bases with no gene match: 6. The CDR3 runs 17 residues. CDR3 sequence reads: CASSVGYRGNSNQPQHF. The CDR3 DNA follows: TGTGCCAGCAGCGTAGGATACAGGGGAAATAGCAATCAGCCCCAGCATTTT.

The V gene is TRBV30, the J gene TRBJ2-3, with D maybe TRBD1 (8 bases). The CDR3 loop spans 15 amino acids. CDR1 is GTSNPN and CDR2 is SVGIG in the germline V gene (reference sequence). V lost 4 bases to trimming and J lost 3 bases, with 17 bases between them. The DNA of the CDR3 is TGTGCCTGGAATACAGGGGGGGGGAGGACAGATACGCAGTATTTT. It translates to CAWNTGGGRTDTQYF.